What follows are 12 T cell receptor beta chains derived from one specimen sequenced in a study of beta chain features in type 1 diabetes. Expressed TCRB transcripts were sequenced because the entire RNA isolate underwent reverse transcription. Produced via immunoSEQ multiplex PCR; TCRdb's table is partial and in-frame only. The sample shows over 700,000 clones, roughly 15% of them seen only once. Sequencing input: naive CD4+ T cells from blood. The receptors were sampled from a woman in her late teens or twenties in good health.

This clone has only a few counts. The chain employs TRBV5-1 and TRBJ2-1; perhaps D is TRBD1 or TRBD2 (5 bases each). CDR3 length: 14 residues. Germline lookup yields CDR1 SGHRS and CDR2 YFSETQ. V shed 1 base and J shed 7 bases, with 12 bases lying between them. CDR3 sequence reads: CASSLSGTRNEQFF. The DNA for the CDR3 is TGCGCCAGCAGCTTGTCCGGGACGAGGAATGAGCAGTTCTTC.

The chain recombines TRBV18 with TRBJ2-2; D call uncertain. Germline loops: CDR1 KGHSH, CDR2 LQKENI. The CDR3 has 13 residues. The V gene lost 0 bases and the J gene lost 6 bases, with 5 bases spanning the gap. The chain's CDR3 is CASSPPAPGELFF. The CDR3 bases are TGTGCCAGCTCACCACCGGCTCCCGGGGAGCTGTTTTTT.

The rearrangement links TRBV7-3 to TRBJ2-1, with no clear D. CDR3 length equals 14 residues. V was clipped by 5 bases and J by 6 bases, with 14 bases between them. CDR1 is SGHTA, CDR2 FQGTGA, per germline. The CDR3 spells CASSPTVSSNEQFF. The DNA for the CDR3 is TGTGCCAGCAGCCCAACAGTATCTAGCAATGAGCAGTTCTTC.

The genes are TRBV29-1 and TRBJ2-7; D is undetermined. Germline V gene sequence: CDR1 SQVTM, CDR2 ANQGSEA. V was shortened by 0 bases and J by 4 bases, with 10 bases between the two germline ends. This CDR3 has 13 amino acids. Here the CDR3 DNA reads TGCAGCGTTGAAGATCAAATGGGGTACGAGCAGTACTTC. Amino acid sequence: CSVEDQMGYEQYF.

This clone was counted between two and nine times. The chain recombines TRBV18 with TRBJ1-1; D is undetermined. The length of the CDR3 is 13 residues. Trimming took 1 base from V and 10 from J, leaving 13 bases between them. CDR1 is KGHSH, CDR2 LQKENI, per germline. In nucleotides, the CDR3 is TGTGCCAGCTCACCACAGGGAATTCTCTTAGCTTTCTTT. It specifies CASSPQGILLAFF.

The genes are TRBV28 and TRBJ2-5; D not certain. CDR1 is MDHEN and CDR2 is SYDVKM in the germline V gene. Trimming pared 2 bases from V and 5 bases from J, leaving 6 bases between. The CDR3 has 12 residues. The CDR3 coding sequence is TGTGCCAGCAGTTTAATGGGGGAGACCCAGTACTTC. It encodes CASSLMGETQYF. Using reference TRBV28 and TRBJ2-5 for the parts outside the CDR3, the full variable domain is DVKVTQSSRYLVKRTGEKVFLECVQDMDHENMFWYRQDPGLGLRLIYFSYDVKMKEKGDIPEGYSVSREKKERFSLILESASTNQTSMYLCASSLMGETQYFGPGTRLLVL.

This clone was counted only a few times. The gene calls are TRBV2 and TRBJ1-5; D is perhaps TRBD1 (6 bases). Trimming shortened V by 8 bases and J by 5 bases, and 19 bases separated the two germline ends. CDR1 is SNHLY, CDR2 FYNNEI, per germline. CDR3 length equals 15 residues. The CDR3: CASEGGPGADQPQHF. The CDR3 DNA is TGTGCCAGCGAAGGGGGTCCGGGGGCCGATCAGCCCCAGCATTTT.

The rearrangement uses TRBV7-2 and TRBJ2-2; TRBD1 is a possible D gene (7 bases). The germline gives CDR1 SGHTA, CDR2 FQGNSA. Trimming took off 3 bases at V and 0 bases at J, with 14 bases between the two ends. The length of the CDR3 is 17 residues. The CDR3 sequence: CASSFPAGGTNTGELFF. CDR3 bases: TGTGCCAGCAGCTTTCCGGCAGGGGGGACGAACACCGGGGAGCTGTTTTTT.

The gene calls are TRBV29-1 and TRBJ2-3; D ambiguous. Germline CDR1 SQVTM, CDR2 ANQGSEA. This CDR3 comprises 11 residues. The V end was cut by 0 bases, the J end by 8 bases, with 6 bases between. Written as DNA, the CDR3 is TGCAGCGTTGAAGATCTTCGTACGCAGTATTTT. It specifies CSVEDLRTQYF.

This clone was seen more than once but under ten times. The V call is TRBV2, the J call TRBJ2-1, with D maybe TRBD1 (7 bases). Trimming stripped 4 bases from V and 6 bases from J, with 13 bases between. Germline V gives CDR1 SNHLY, CDR2 FYNNEI. The CDR3 length is 14 residues. The CDR3 protein is CASSAAGGGNEQFF. CDR3 nucleotides: TGTGCCAGCAGTGCGGCAGGGGGAGGCAATGAGCAGTTCTTC.

The chain joins TRBV28 to TRBJ2-3, with D possibly being TRBD1 (5 bases). Germline loops: CDR1 MDHEN, CDR2 SYDVKM. V dropped 11 bases and J dropped 0 bases, with 12 bases sitting between them. The CDR3 consists of 13 residues. The CDR3: CAGLDSSTDTQYF. In DNA, the CDR3 is TGTGCCGGCCTAGACAGCAGCACAGATACGCAGTATTTT.

This clone has a handful of counts. The chain uses TRBV7-9 and TRBJ1-4, with D unresolved. Trimming left V 2 bases short and J 8 bases short, with 12 bases between. This CDR3 has 14 residues. The germline V gene encodes CDR1 SEHNR and CDR2 FQNEAQ (reference sequence). The CDR3 bases are TGTGCCAGCAGCTTATTGGACGGTGAGGAAAAACTGTTTTTT. Translated: CASSLLDGEEKLFF.